This TCR beta chain was profiled in a study of cytomegalovirus exposure and HLA in healthy donors. With regard to this clone: Its antigen is not known.

Overall study findings and caveats: A later analysis reportedly identified an Asian-associated ancestry cluster as carrying fewer N-insertions than the approximately 670-donor mean. Within an earlier analysis, most TCR beta V segments proved productive either about 87% or about 30% of the time. Among TCR beta chains of equal frequency, HLA-associated ones were more clonally expanded in a later analysis.

Use of 60 Vbeta and 13 Jbeta primers characterized the PCR. TCRdb's table, derived via immunoSEQ multiplex PCR, lists solely in-frame clones and lacks some. With roughly 100,000 clones in the sample, the ten largest clones hold around 3.4%. Trimming removed 11 bases from V and 0 bases from J, with 16 bases in between. Germline CDR1 and CDR2: LNHDA and SQIVND (reference sequence). The CDR3 is 15 residues long. This receptor was obtained from a woman aged 25 to 39 in good health and CMV-seronegative. Material: PBMCs. The rearrangement uses TRBV19 and TRBJ1-4; D ambiguous. The CDR3 nucleotides read TGTGCCGTCGCCACGGGGTTAACAACTAATGAAAAACTGTTTTTT. Protein product: CAVATGLTTNEKLFF.